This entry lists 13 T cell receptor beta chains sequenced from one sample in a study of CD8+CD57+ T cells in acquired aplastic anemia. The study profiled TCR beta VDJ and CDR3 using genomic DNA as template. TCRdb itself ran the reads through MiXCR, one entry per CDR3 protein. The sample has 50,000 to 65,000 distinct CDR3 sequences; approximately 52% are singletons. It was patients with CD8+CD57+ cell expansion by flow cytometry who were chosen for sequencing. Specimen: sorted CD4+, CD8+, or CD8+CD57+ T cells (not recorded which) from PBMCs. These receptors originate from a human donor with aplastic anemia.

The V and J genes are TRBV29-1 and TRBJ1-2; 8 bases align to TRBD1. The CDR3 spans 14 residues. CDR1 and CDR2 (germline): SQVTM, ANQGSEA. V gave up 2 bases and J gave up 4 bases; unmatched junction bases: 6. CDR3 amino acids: CSVEWGTGGYGYTF. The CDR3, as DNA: TGCAGCGTTGAATGGGGGACAGGAGGCTATGGCTACACCTTC.

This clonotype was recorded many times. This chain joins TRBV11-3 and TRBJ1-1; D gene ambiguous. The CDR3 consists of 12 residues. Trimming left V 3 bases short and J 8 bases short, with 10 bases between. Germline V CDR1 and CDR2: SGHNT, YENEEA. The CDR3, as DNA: TGTGCCAGCAGCTTCGGGGTCGGCGAAGCTTTCTTT. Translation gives CASSFGVGEAFF.

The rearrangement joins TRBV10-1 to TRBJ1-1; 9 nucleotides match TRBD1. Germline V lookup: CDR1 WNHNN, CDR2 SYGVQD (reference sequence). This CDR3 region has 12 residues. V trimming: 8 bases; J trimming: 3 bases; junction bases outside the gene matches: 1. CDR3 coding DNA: TGCGCCAGCTGGACAGGGGACACTGAAGCTTTCTTT. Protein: CASWTGDTEAFF.

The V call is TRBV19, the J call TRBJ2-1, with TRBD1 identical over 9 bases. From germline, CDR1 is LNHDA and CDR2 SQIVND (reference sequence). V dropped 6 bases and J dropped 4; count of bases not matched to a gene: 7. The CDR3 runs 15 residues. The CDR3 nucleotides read TGTGCCAGTAGCCCGACAGGGGGATGGTACAATGAGCAGTTCTTC. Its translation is CASSPTGGWYNEQFF.

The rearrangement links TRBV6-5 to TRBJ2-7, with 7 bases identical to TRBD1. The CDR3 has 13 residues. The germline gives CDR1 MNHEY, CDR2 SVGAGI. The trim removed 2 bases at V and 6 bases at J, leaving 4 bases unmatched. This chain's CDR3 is CASSYPRQGEQYF. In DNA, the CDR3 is TGTGCCAGCAGTTACCCCCGACAGGGCGAGCAGTACTTC.

CDR3 residues: CASSQTGDHEQYF. DNA of the CDR3: TGCGCCAGCAGCCAGACAGGGGACCACGAGCAGTACTTC. The chain is built from TRBV10-1 and TRBJ2-7, with 8 bases matching TRBD1. Germline V CDR1 and CDR2: WNHNN, SYGVQD (reference sequence). This CDR3 spans 13 amino acids. Unmatched junction bases numbered 6, after V lost 6 bases and J lost 5 bases.

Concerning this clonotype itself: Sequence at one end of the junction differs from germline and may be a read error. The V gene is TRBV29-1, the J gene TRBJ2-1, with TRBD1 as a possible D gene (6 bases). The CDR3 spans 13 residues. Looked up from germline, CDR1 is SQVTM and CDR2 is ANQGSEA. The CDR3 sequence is CSGRGSSHNEQFF. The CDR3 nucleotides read TGCAGCGGCAGGGGCTCCTCCCACAATGAGCAGTTCTTC.

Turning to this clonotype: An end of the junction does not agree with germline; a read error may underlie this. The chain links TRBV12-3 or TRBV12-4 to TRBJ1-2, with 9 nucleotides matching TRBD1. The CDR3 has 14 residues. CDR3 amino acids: CASSTGGAVYGYAF. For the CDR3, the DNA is TGTGCCAGCAGCACAGGGGGCGCGGTCTATGGCTACGCCTTC.

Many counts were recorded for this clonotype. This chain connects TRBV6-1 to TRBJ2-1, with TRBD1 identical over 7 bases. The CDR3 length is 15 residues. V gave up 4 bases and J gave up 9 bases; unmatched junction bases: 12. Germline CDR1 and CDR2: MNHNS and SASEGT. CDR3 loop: CASSVWRQGQGEQFF. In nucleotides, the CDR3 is TGTGCCAGCAGTGTGTGGAGACAGGGCCAGGGTGAGCAGTTCTTC.

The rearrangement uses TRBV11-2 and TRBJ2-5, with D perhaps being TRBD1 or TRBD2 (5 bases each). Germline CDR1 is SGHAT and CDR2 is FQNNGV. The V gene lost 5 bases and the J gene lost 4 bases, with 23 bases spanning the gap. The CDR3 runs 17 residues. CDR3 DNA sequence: TGTGCCAGCAGCCCGAGGGGTGGGCAGGGTAGGCGAGAGACCCAGTACTTC. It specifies CASSPRGGQGRRETQYF.

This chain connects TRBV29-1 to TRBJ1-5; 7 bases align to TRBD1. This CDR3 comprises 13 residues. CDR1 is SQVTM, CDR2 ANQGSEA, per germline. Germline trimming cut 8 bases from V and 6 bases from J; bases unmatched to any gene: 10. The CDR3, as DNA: TGCAGCATCAGGACAGGATCGGGTCAGCCCCAGCATTTT. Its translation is CSIRTGSGQPQHF. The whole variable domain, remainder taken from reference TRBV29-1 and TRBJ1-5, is SAVISQKPSRDICQRGTSLTIQCQVDSQVTMMFWYRQQPGQSLTLIATANQGSEATYESGFVIDKFPISRPNLTFSTLTVSNMSPEDSSIYLCSIRTGSGQPQHFGDGTRLSIL.

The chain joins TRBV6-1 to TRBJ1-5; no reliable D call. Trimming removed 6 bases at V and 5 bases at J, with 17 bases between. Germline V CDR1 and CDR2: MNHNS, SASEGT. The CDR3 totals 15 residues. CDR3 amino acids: CASSRDGIPDQPQHF. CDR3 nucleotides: TGTGCCAGCAGCCGCGATGGAATTCCCGATCAGCCCCAGCATTTT.

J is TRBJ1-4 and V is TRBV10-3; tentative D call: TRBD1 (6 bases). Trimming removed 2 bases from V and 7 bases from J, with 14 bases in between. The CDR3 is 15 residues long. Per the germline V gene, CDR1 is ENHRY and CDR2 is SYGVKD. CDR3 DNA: TGTGCCATCAGTGAGAAGGGGGAGATGGGTGAAAAACTGTTTTTT. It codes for CAISEKGEMGEKLFF.